The 4 T cell receptor beta chains in this list originate from one sample, sequenced in a study of CD8 T cells in ankylosing spondylitis. A single record per CDR3 protein comes from TCRdb applying MiXCR to the 5' RACE reads. This sample has approximately 260,000 distinct CDR3 sequences, with about 20% found just once. Sample: blood, either unsorted or a sorted T cell fraction (not recorded which). The source is a male donor with ankylosing spondylitis or in good health (not recorded which).

The V call is TRBV4-3, the J call TRBJ2-7; maybe TRBD2 (6 bases). CDR3 size: 15 residues. Germline CDR1 reads LGHNA; CDR2 reads YSLEER. V was shortened by 0 bases and J by 4 bases, with 13 bases between the two germline ends. This CDR3 reads CASSQEYGSGYEQYF. In nucleotides, the CDR3 is TGCGCCAGCAGCCAAGAGTATGGTAGCGGATACGAGCAGTACTTC.

This clonotype has a handful of counts. The CDR3 DNA sequence: TGCAGCGCCGCTGGTCCCACCGGGGAGCTGTTTTTT. It encodes CSAAGPTGELFF. The chain carries TRBV29-1 and TRBJ2-2, with unresolved D. V lost 7 bases and J lost 4, with 10 bases in between. Germline loops: CDR1 SQVTM, CDR2 ANQGSEA. The CDR3 sequence is 12 residues long.

About this clonotype: Possible read error: a much larger clone is one base away. The rearrangement links TRBV4-3 to TRBJ2-1; TRBD2 matches 7 bases. Germline V gene sequence: CDR1 LGHNA, CDR2 YSLEER. The CDR3 has 17 amino acids. The CDR3 here is CASSQDPTSSLHHSFAF. CDR3 nucleotide sequence: TGCGCCAGCAGCCAAGATCCGACTAGCTCGTTACACCATTCCTTTGCCTTC.

This clonotype was seen a handful of times. The chain uses TRBV6-2 or TRBV6-3 and TRBJ2-5; tentative D call: TRBD1 (5 bases). V was clipped by 7 bases and J by 4 bases, with 13 bases between them. The germline V gene encodes CDR1 MNHEY and CDR2 SVGEGT. The CDR3 is 13 amino acids. The chain's CDR3 is CASTPGYPETQYF. CDR3 in DNA: TGTGCCAGCACCCCAGGGTATCCAGAGACCCAGTACTTC.